This paragraph reports one TCR beta chain. This clonotype has only a few counts. It lacks a known antigen. No much larger clone is present one base from it, and per-base qualities are unavailable. The approximately 39 donors, aged 6 to 90 years, were systemically healthy Caucasian individuals from Russia. Approximately 9.3 milliliters of peripheral blood were collected from each donor into EDTA-treated Vacutainer tubes. Ficoll-Paque density-gradient centrifugation was used to isolate PBMCs, with at least 6 million per sample. Trizol reagent was used to extract total RNA from the PBMCs, yielding at least 5.5 micrograms per sample. For every donor, an aliquot of PBMCs went through flow cytometry to measure the percentages of naive CD45RAhigh/CD27high T cells. The library was made by 5' RACE. Sequencing took place on an Illumina HiSeq 2500. A second about 7 to 12 cycle PCR used a sample-barcoded 5' primer and a J-beta primer mix. Each TCR beta cDNA molecule received a unique molecular identifier from a template-switch 5' adaptor carrying 12 random nucleotides. Each sample yielded at least 3 million CDR3-containing paired-end reads. First-strand cDNA was synthesized from all RNA with the Mint cDNA synthesis kit, primed by a TRBC-specific oligonucleotide. All cDNA was treated with uracil-DNA glycosylase and then went through a first 18-cycle PCR with the universal primers M1SS and BC2_uni_R. The published analysis was carried out like this. Normalization of each sample was performed by random selection of 1 million high-quality reads, each carrying a distinct molecular identifier. Instead of being binned into consensus sequences, reads that shared molecular identifiers were thrown out. MiTCR, with a Q25 quality threshold and the strictest error-elimination algorithm, was used for CDR3 identification, clonotype clustering and error correction. A nonparametric unseen species model using Euler transformation provided a lower-bound estimate of total TCR beta diversity. TCRdb applied fastp at Q25 and MiXCR to the public reads, then kept only in-frame beta chains. Each entry is one CDR3 protein sequence, shown with its most common DNA and genes. The V and J calls and clone size are TCRdb's, not the authors'. For this sample the table gives nearly 800,000 distinct CDR3 sequences, of which more than 50% were detected only once. Under 30% of the sample is in the top ten clones.

The source of the sample is a study of blood T cells in healthy people across ages (dated by TCRdb to 2015 to 2017). As for the study more broadly: In model experiments, template switching captured about one uniquely barcoded TCR beta cDNA molecule for every two T cells. Age-related changes in TCR beta repertoire diversity were measured in the study by deep sequencing normalized with unique cDNA molecular identifiers. The donors were divided into four age groups: young (average approximately 15 years), middle-aged (approximately 42), aged (approximately 64) and long-lived (about 84). To avoid experimental bias, donors of different ages were randomly spread across the sequencing lanes. Two additional independent replicas of 1 million unique cDNA reads from the same blood draw were analyzed for two donors (one aged 18 to 30 and one aged 80 or older). Findings and caveats that apply to the study as a whole: Conclusive comparison of naive and antigen-experienced compartments was prevented by the profiling of bulk unsorted PBMCs. Observed TCR beta diversity correlated strongly with the percentage of naive T cells measured by flow cytometry. Because the CMV infection status of the donors was unknown, age-related changes in expanded clonotypes may potentially have been confounded. Estimates of total diversity based on one million sequenced T cells were regarded as lower bounds and as underestimates. Observed TCR beta diversity per million T cells fell roughly linearly with age, and a significant reduction was already apparent by age about 43. Compared with the aged group, more naive CD4+ T cells, fewer expanded clones and increased TCR diversity were shown by the long-lived group, suggesting age selection.

V is reduced by 5 bases and J by 7 bases, leaving a spacing of 11 bases between them. Taken from cysteine to phenylalanine, the CDR3 has 12 residues. Only the CDR3 part of the read is kept: 36 bases, read in frame from the first base. For CDR1 and CDR2, the germline V gene lists SGHTA and FQGNSA. Here the chain combines TRBV7-2 and TRBJ1-2; TRBD1 is possibly the D segment (6 matching bases). The sample comprised blood. The receptor's source is a man in his forties or fifties in good health. The sequenced DNA: TGTGCCAGCAGCCTTACAGGGTTTGGCTACACCTTC. Its protein reads: CASSLTGFGYTF.